These 17 T cell receptor beta chains share one sample of origin, sequenced in a study of Ad26.COV2.S vaccination and SARS-CoV-2 variants. Treatment denoted: around 19 received Ad26.COV2.S at low or high dose, single or two shots; five or six received placebo; per-sample allocation not given. Each sample was drawn 63 days after the first injection (of vaccine or placebo). The assay was immunoSEQ multiplex PCR, and TCRdb's table has in-frame clones only and misses some. In the table there are some 400,000 clones, approximately 89% of which are singletons. The sequencing here drew on peripheral blood, taken in a trial of Ad26.COV2.S vaccine versus placebo. The receptors were gathered from a person between 18 and 65 years old who received the Ad26.COV2.S COVID-19 vaccine or a placebo.

The chain links TRBV19 to TRBJ2-7, with TRBD1 matching 10 bases. The CDR3 totals 15 residues. CDR1 is LNHDA and CDR2 is SQIVND in the germline V gene (reference sequence). With 3 bases clipped from V and 4 bases from J, the junction kept 6 bases outside the gene matches. The CDR3 bases are TGTGCCAGTAGTATCAGGCCGGGACAGGGGTACGAGCAGTACTTC. It codes for CASSIRPGQGYEQYF.

This clone was seen once. This chain links TRBV28 with TRBJ2-3, with D maybe TRBD1 (6 bases). CDR1 and CDR2 (germline): MDHEN, SYDVKM. The germline V and J ends were trimmed by 4 bases and 3 bases, with 11 bases remaining between them. The CDR3 runs to 14 residues. In nucleotides, the CDR3 is TGTGCCAGCAGTTCCTCCACAGGGACAGATACGCAGTATTTT. Translated: CASSSSTGTDTQYF.

The chain couples TRBV6-5 to TRBJ2-7; possibly TRBD1 for D (5 bases). CDR3 size: 16 residues. The germline V gene has CDR1 MNHEY and CDR2 SVGAGI. V lost 0 bases, J lost 2 bases, and 14 bases lay in between. The CDR3 loop is CASSYSSQGSTYEQYF. As DNA, the CDR3 is TGTGCCAGCAGTTACTCGTCTCAGGGTTCGACCTACGAGCAGTACTTC.

V is TRBV6-2 or TRBV6-3 and J is TRBJ2-7, with a weak D call TRBD1 (6 bases). The CDR3 loop spans 15 amino acids. The V and J ends lost 0 bases and 6 bases respectively, with 15 bases between them. Germline assignment: CDR1 MNHEY and CDR2 SVGEGT. The DNA of the CDR3 is TGTGCCAGCAGTTACTCGGGGGCCCAGGCGGTCGAGCAGTACTTC. Translated: CASSYSGAQAVEQYF.

V usage is TRBV4-3 and J usage is TRBJ2-4; 9 nucleotides line up with TRBD2. After removal of 1 base from V and 7 bases from J, the junction contained 8 bases not matched to a gene. The germline V gene encodes CDR1 LGHNA and CDR2 YSLEER. The CDR3 covers 16 residues. CDR3 region: CASSQGGGRASNIQYF. In DNA, the CDR3 is TGCGCCAGCAGCCAAGGTGGCGGGAGGGCCTCGAACATTCAGTACTTC.

The chain couples TRBV20-1 to TRBJ2-3, with D perhaps matching TRBD1 (6 bases). Trimming stripped 6 bases from V and 4 bases from J, with 8 bases between. CDR3 length equals 11 residues. The germline gives CDR1 DFQATT, CDR2 SNEGSKA (reference sequence). The CDR3 sequence is CSAKGADTQYF. CDR3 bases: TGCAGTGCCAAGGGGGCAGATACGCAGTATTTT.

The V and J genes are TRBV5-6 and TRBJ1-2; 7 nucleotides agree with TRBD1. V lost 1 base to trimming and J lost 7 bases; unmatched junction nucleotides: 10. The germline CDR1 and CDR2 sequences are SGHDT and YYEEEE. CDR3 length: 15 residues. Written as DNA, the CDR3 is TGTGCCAGCAGCTTGTTTCGTCAGGGGGTGGGTGGCTACACCTTC. Its translation is CASSLFRQGVGGYTF. Full variable domain (remainder filled in from reference TRBV5-6 and TRBJ1-2): DAGVTQSPTHLIKTRGQQVTLRCSPKSGHDTVSWYQQALGQGPQFIFQYYEEEERQRGNFPDRFSGHQFPNYSSELNVNALLLGDSALYLCASSLFRQGVGGYTFGSGTRLTVV.

This chain joins TRBV7-9 and TRBJ2-1; D possibly matches TRBD1 or TRBD2 (5 bases each). CDR1 and CDR2 (germline): SEHNR, FQNEAQ (reference sequence). Trimming cost V 5 bases and J 7 bases, with 15 bases left between them. The CDR3 is 14 amino acids. The CDR3 bases are TGTGCCAGCAGCCCCCCGGGGCCGAGGAATGAGCAGTTCTTC. It encodes CASSPPGPRNEQFF.

The gene calls are TRBV19 and TRBJ2-1; 10 bases align to TRBD2. The CDR3 length is 15 residues. The germline V gene has CDR1 LNHDA and CDR2 SQIVND (reference sequence). The V gene end was trimmed by 5 bases and the J gene end by 4 bases; junction bases not matched to a gene: 5. This chain's CDR3 is CASSPPGLAYNEQFF. In DNA, the CDR3 is TGTGCCAGTAGTCCCCCGGGACTAGCGTACAATGAGCAGTTCTTC.

This chain links TRBV5-6 with TRBJ1-1; D ambiguous. Trimming removed 1 base at V and 11 bases at J, with 15 bases between. The germline CDR1 and CDR2 sequences are SGHDT and YYEEEE. CDR3 size: 13 residues. The CDR3: CASSLSSIGRAFF. CDR3 sequence (DNA): TGTGCCAGCAGCTTGTCTTCGATTGGGAGGGCTTTCTTT.

The V and J genes are TRBV7-9 and TRBJ2-1; 13 nucleotides align to TRBD2. The V gene's germline CDR1 is SEHNR and CDR2 FQNEAQ (reference sequence). The CDR3 extends over 17 amino acids. Trimming removed 4 bases from V and 5 bases from J; junction bases left unmatched: 8. CDR3 nucleotides: TGTGCCAGCAGCTCCGTTCGGACTAGCGGGGGAGACAATGAGCAGTTCTTC. Translated: CASSSVRTSGGDNEQFF.

This clone was seen once. This chain joins TRBV7-3 and TRBJ1-1; D uncertain. Germline V lookup: CDR1 SGHTA, CDR2 FQGTGA. CDR3 length: 15 amino acids. The ends were cut back, 5 bases at V and 4 bases at J, with 17 bases in the middle. In DNA, the CDR3 is TGTGCCAGCAGCGTGACCGCTCGAGGGAGCACTGAAGCTTTCTTT. Translating it yields CASSVTARGSTEAFF.

This clone appeared once. This chain joins TRBV2 and TRBJ2-1, with D possibly being TRBD1 or TRBD2 (5 bases each). CDR1 and CDR2 from the germline V gene are SNHLY and FYNNEI. This CDR3 contains 13 residues. V lost 1 base, J lost 7 bases, and 8 bases lay in between. CDR3 bases: TGTGCCAGCAGTGAAGATTGGGGGAATGAGCAGTTCTTC. As protein: CASSEDWGNEQFF. Together with reference TRBV2 and TRBJ2-1, the CDR3 gives the full variable domain: EPEVTQTPSHQVTQMGQEVILRCVPISNHLYFYWYRQILGQKVEFLVSFYNNEISEKSEIFDDQFSVERPDGSNFTLKIRSTKLEDSAMYFCASSEDWGNEQFFGPGTRLTVL.

The J gene is TRBJ2-3, the V gene TRBV24-1; D is perhaps TRBD1 (5 bases). The CDR3 has 15 residues. Trimming took 1 base from V and 3 from J, leaving 10 bases between them. Per the germline V gene, CDR1 is KGHDR and CDR2 is SFDVKD. CDR3 protein: CATSDLRGKTDTQYF. Written as DNA, the CDR3 is TGTGCCACCAGTGATTTAAGGGGTAAGACAGATACGCAGTATTTT.

The rearrangement joins TRBV2 to TRBJ1-2; D remains ambiguous. The germline gives CDR1 SNHLY, CDR2 FYNNEI. Trimming cost V 0 bases and J 7 bases, with 6 bases left between them. The CDR3 totals 12 residues. CDR3 sequence reads: CASSEARGGYTF. CDR3 sequence (DNA): TGTGCCAGCAGTGAAGCGCGCGGTGGCTACACCTTC.

This sequence joins TRBV9 and TRBJ2-1; 10 bases align to TRBD2. The CDR3 contains 20 residues. V was clipped by 0 bases and J by 1 base; unmatched bases: 13. The germline V gene encodes CDR1 SGDLS and CDR2 YYNGEE. CDR3 in DNA: TGTGCCAGCAGCGTAGCGGGTTCAAGCGGGAGGGCCGGGTCCTACAATGAGCAGTTCTTC. It translates to CASSVAGSSGRAGSYNEQFF.

This clone has a count of ten or more. The chain uses TRBV11-2 and TRBJ2-2; no firm D call. CDR1 is SGHAT, CDR2 FQNNGV, per germline. CDR3 length equals 14 residues. Trimming pared 5 bases from V and 0 bases from J, leaving 7 bases between. The DNA for the CDR3 is TGTGCCAGCAGCCATACCGCGAACACCGGGGAGCTGTTTTTT. Its protein is CASSHTANTGELFF.